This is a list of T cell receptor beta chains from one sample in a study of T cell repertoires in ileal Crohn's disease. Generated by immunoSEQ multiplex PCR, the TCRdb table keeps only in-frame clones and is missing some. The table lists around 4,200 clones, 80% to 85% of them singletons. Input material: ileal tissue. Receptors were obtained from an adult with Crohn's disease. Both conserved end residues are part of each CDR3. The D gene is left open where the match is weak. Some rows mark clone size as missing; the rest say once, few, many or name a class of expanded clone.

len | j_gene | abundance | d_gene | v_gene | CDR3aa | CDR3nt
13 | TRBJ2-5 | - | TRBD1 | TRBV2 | CASSEGQVGTQYF | TGTGCCAGCAGCGAGGGACAGGTTGGGACCCAGTACTTC
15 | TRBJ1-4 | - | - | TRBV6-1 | CASSEYAGTNEKLFF | TGTGCCAGCAGTGAATACGCAGGAACTAATGAAAAACTGTTTTTT
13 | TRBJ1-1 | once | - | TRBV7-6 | CASSLSDVTEAFF | TGTGCCAGCAGCCTCTCGGATGTTACTGAAGCTTTCTTT
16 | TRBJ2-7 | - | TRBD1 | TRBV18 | CASSFTPGQGAYEQYF | TGTGCCAGCTCATTCACGCCGGGACAGGGGGCCTACGAGCAGTACTTC
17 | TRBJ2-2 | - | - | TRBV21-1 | CASSKNDGSPNTGELFF | TGTGCCAGCAGCAAGAACGACGGGAGTCCCAACACCGGGGAGCTGTTTTTT
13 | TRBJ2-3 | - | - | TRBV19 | CASSIALADTQYF | TGTGCCAGTAGTATAGCATTAGCAGATACGCAGTATTTT
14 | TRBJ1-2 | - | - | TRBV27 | CASSFQSGTYGYTF | TGTGCCAGCAGTTTCCAATCTGGGACTTATGGCTACACCTTC
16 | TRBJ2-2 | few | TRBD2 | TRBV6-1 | CASSGGLAGNTGELFF | TGTGCCAGCAGTGGGGGACTAGCGGGAAACACCGGGGAGCTGTTTTTT
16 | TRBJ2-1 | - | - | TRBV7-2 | CASSPGGGVSYNEQFF | TGTGCCAGCAGCCCCGGCGGCGGGGTCTCCTACAATGAGCAGTTCTTC
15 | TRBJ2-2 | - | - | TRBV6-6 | CASSFRDRNTGELFF | TGTGCCAGCAGTTTCCGAGACAGGAACACCGGGGAGCTGTTTTTT
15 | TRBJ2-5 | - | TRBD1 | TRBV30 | CAWSPRGRASETQYF | TGTGCCTGGAGTCCGAGGGGGCGGGCATCGGAGACCCAGTACTTC
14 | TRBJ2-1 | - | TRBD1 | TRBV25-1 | CASSWDRGVNEQFF | TGTGCCAGCAGTTGGGACAGGGGGGTCAATGAGCAGTTCTTC
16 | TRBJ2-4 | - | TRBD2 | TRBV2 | CASKTSGSSAKNIQYF | TGTGCCAGCAAGACTAGCGGGAGTTCTGCCAAAAACATTCAGTACTTC
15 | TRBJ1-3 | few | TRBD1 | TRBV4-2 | CASTGAGGEGNTIYF | TGTGCCAGCACAGGGGCAGGGGGAGAAGGAAACACCATATATTTT
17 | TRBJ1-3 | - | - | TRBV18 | CASSPDAGPRTGNTIYF | TGTGCCAGCTCACCAGACGCCGGGCCCCGGACGGGAAACACCATATATTTT
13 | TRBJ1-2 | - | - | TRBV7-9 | CASSLAGARGYTF | TGTGCCAGCAGCTTAGCAGGAGCAAGAGGCTACACCTTC
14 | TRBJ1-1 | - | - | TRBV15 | CATSRDILNTEAFF | TGTGCCACCAGCAGGGACATCTTGAACACTGAAGCTTTCTTT
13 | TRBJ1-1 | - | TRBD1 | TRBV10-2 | CASSLGQGTEAFF | TGCGCCAGCAGTCTTGGACAGGGCACTGAAGCTTTCTTT
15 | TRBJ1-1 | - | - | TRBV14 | CASRDKDRENTEAFF | TGTGCCAGCAGGGATAAGGACAGAGAGAACACTGAAGCTTTCTTT
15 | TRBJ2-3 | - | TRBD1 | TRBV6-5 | CASSFGTGETDTQYF | TGTGCCAGCAGCTTTGGGACAGGGGAGACAGATACGCAGTATTTT
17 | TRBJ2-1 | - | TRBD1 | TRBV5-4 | CASSLDRDRGGKNEQFF | TGTGCCAGCAGCTTGGACCGGGACAGGGGGGGGAAGAATGAGCAGTTCTTC